Presented here are 17 T cell receptor beta chains from one specimen sequenced in a study of human T cells and chemical hapten exposure. Stated time point: pre-sensitization, week 0. Stated treatment: therapeutic diphenylcyclopropenone sensitization with weekly scalp DPC. Via MiXCR, TCRdb re-called the RACE reads, giving one row per CDR3 protein. The data hold over 300,000 distinct CDR3 sequences, with roughly 4.6% observed a single time. Sample: whole blood, taken in connection with sensitization to the hapten diphenylcyclopropenone (DPC). These TCRs come from a woman aged 50 to 60 with alopecia areata. Some clones in this sample may be carry-over from other donors' samples.

This clonotype has at least ten counts. For the CDR3, the DNA is TGCAGCGTTGAACTGGCCCTGAACACTGAAGCTTTCTTT. This encodes CSVELALNTEAFF. The chain combines TRBV29-1 with TRBJ1-1; D uncertain. Germline values: CDR1 SQVTM, CDR2 ANQGSEA. V was clipped by 2 bases and J by 0 bases, with 7 bases between them. This CDR3 contains 13 residues.

This clonotype was observed a handful of times. The chain carries TRBV6-5 and TRBJ2-7, with 9 bases identical to TRBD1. Germline CDR1 MNHEY, CDR2 SVGAGI. This CDR3 is 13 amino acids long. Losses at the gene ends were 5 bases for V and 5 bases for J; bases not matched to a gene: 4. The CDR3, as DNA: TGTGCCAGCAGTCTACAGGGGGCCCACGAGCAGTACTTC. Protein sequence: CASSLQGAHEQYF.

The chain joins TRBV6-6 to TRBJ2-2; D is unresolved. Germline V gene sequence: CDR1 MNHNY, CDR2 SVGAGI (reference sequence). V lost 0 bases, J lost 7 bases, and 12 bases lay in between. The CDR3 covers 15 residues. The CDR3 reads CASSYSPTRSGELFF. The DNA of the CDR3 is TGTGCCAGCAGTTACTCGCCAACCCGCAGCGGGGAGCTGTTTTTT.

This chain uses TRBV28 with TRBJ2-7, with TRBD1 matching over 8 bases. CDR1 is MDHEN, CDR2 SYDVKM, per germline. The CDR3 has 16 residues. J lost 4 bases, V lost 4 bases, and 12 bases had no gene match. The CDR3 protein is CASSSHETGATYEQYF. DNA of the CDR3: TGTGCCAGCAGTTCCCACGAGACAGGGGCTACTTACGAGCAGTACTTC.

The J gene is TRBJ2-3, the V gene TRBV27; 11 bases are a match to TRBD2. The germline V gene encodes CDR1 MNHEY and CDR2 SMNVEV (reference sequence). The V gene end was trimmed by 8 bases and the J gene end by 4 bases; junction bases not matched to a gene: 8. The CDR3 has 15 amino acids. CDR3 region: CASSRTSGYPDTQYF. The CDR3 DNA is TGTGCCAGCTCTCGGACTAGCGGGTACCCAGATACGCAGTATTTT.

This clonotype was detected ten times or more. This chain links TRBV11-2 with TRBJ1-5; no reliable D call. CDR1 SGHAT and CDR2 FQNNGV come from the germline V gene. CDR3 length equals 14 residues. With 5 bases removed from V and 4 bases from J, the gap between germline ends came to 12 bases. This chain's CDR3 is CASSRGSGNQPQHF. Written as DNA, the CDR3 is TGTGCCAGCAGCCGTGGGTCGGGGAATCAGCCCCAGCATTTT.

V gene TRBV6-5 combines with J gene TRBJ2-2; 7 bases match TRBD1. The CDR3 spans 15 residues. Germline V gene sequence: CDR1 MNHEY, CDR2 SVGAGI. V gave up 6 bases and J gave up 7 bases; unmatched junction bases: 11. CDR3 protein: CASSTRQGWSGELFF. Written as DNA, the CDR3 is TGTGCCAGCAGCACTCGACAGGGATGGAGCGGGGAGCTGTTTTTT.

The chain links TRBV27 to TRBJ1-6, with 7 bases lining up with TRBD1. The V and J ends lost 6 bases and 6 bases, in that order; junction bases with no gene match: 8. Germline CDR1 MNHEY, CDR2 SMNVEV (reference sequence). The length of the CDR3 is 15 residues. The CDR3 DNA follows: TGTGCCAGCAGCATTACAGGGGAAGCTAATTCACCCCTCCACTTT. Translating it yields CASSITGEANSPLHF.

This clonotype was detected many times. The genes are TRBV27 and TRBJ2-5; 7 bases match TRBD1. V was pared by 1 base and J by 5 bases, with 7 bases of the junction left unmatched. The germline V gene has CDR1 MNHEY and CDR2 SMNVEV (reference sequence). The CDR3 sequence is 15 residues long. The CDR3 loop is CASSLWTGEGETQYF. The CDR3 region has the DNA TGTGCCAGCAGTTTATGGACAGGTGAAGGGGAGACCCAGTACTTC.

V gene TRBV10-3 combines with J gene TRBJ1-5; D unresolved. The CDR3 consists of 17 residues. Deletions cut 0 bases from V and 2 bases from J, with 14 bases between. The germline gives CDR1 ENHRY, CDR2 SYGVKD. The CDR3 here is CAISESGSGPGNQPQHF. In DNA form, the CDR3 reads TGTGCCATCAGTGAGTCGGGGTCTGGACCTGGCAATCAGCCCCAGCATTTT.

The chain combines TRBV28 with TRBJ1-1; TRBD1 matches at 7 bases. Germline lookup yields CDR1 MDHEN and CDR2 SYDVKM. The CDR3 consists of 14 residues. The CDR3: CLSRDRHMNTEAFF. CDR3 nucleotide sequence: TGTCTCTCCCGGGACAGACACATGAACACTGAAGCTTTCTTT.

This clonotype was recorded many times. V and J are TRBV9 and TRBJ2-3; tentative D call: TRBD1 (6 bases). CDR1 is SGDLS, CDR2 YYNGEE, per germline. Trimming shortened V by 3 bases and J by 5 bases, and 13 bases separated the two germline ends. CDR3 length equals 14 residues. CDR3 residues: CASSGVGAGDTQYF. The CDR3 nucleotides are TGTGCCAGCAGCGGAGTGGGGGCAGGAGATACGCAGTATTTT.

CDR3 coding DNA: TGTGCCAGCTCACACCTATTTCCGGGACTGGGGGACTGGGAGCAGTACTTC. The encoded protein is CASSHLFPGLGDWEQYF. The rearrangement joins TRBV18 to TRBJ2-7; a possible D gene is TRBD2 (6 bases). The V end was cut by 4 bases, the J end by 7 bases, with 26 bases between. The CDR3 consists of 17 residues. Germline loops: CDR1 KGHSH, CDR2 LQKENI.

The chain employs TRBV24-1 and TRBJ1-4; 10 bases are a match to TRBD1. The CDR3 totals 15 residues. Trimming cost V 3 bases and J 7 bases; bases outside gene matches: 4. CDR1 KGHDR and CDR2 SFDVKD come from the germline V gene. The CDR3 region has the DNA TGTGCCACCAGTGATCGGGACAGGGGACTTGAAAAACTGTTTTTT. Translating gives CATSDRDRGLEKLFF.

This clonotype came up many times. The V gene is TRBV12-5, the J gene TRBJ2-1; D gene unclear. The CDR3 runs 10 residues. From germline, CDR1 is LGHNT and CDR2 FRNRAP. With 11 bases removed from V and 7 bases from J, the gap between germline ends came to 9 bases. The CDR3 reads CALGRNEQFF. The CDR3 DNA is TGTGCTCTAGGGCGAAATGAGCAGTTCTTC.

This clonotype was counted ten times or more. This chain joins TRBV5-1 and TRBJ2-1; D uncertain. Germline CDR1 is SGHRS and CDR2 is YFSETQ. The CDR3 consists of 12 residues. The V end lost 4 bases, the J end lost 7 bases, and 9 bases lay between the germline ends. CDR3 sequence: CASSLVINEQFF. In DNA form, the CDR3 reads TGCGCCAGCAGCCTTGTGATTAATGAGCAGTTCTTC.

This clonotype was counted ten times or more. The V gene is TRBV11-2, the J gene TRBJ1-3; 8 bases fit TRBD1. Germline-derived CDR1 and CDR2 are SGHAT and FQNNGV. CDR3 size: 15 residues. With 5 bases clipped from V and 0 bases from J, the junction kept 3 bases outside the gene matches. The DNA of the CDR3 is TGTGCCAGCAGCAAGGACAGGGTCTCTGGAAACACCATATATTTT. Protein sequence: CASSKDRVSGNTIYF.